This passage covers 18 T cell receptor beta chains from one sample sequenced in a study of OX40 agonist ivuxolimab in advanced cancers. The method was immunoSEQ multiplex PCR; TCRdb's version includes in-frame clones alone and lacks a portion of them. The sample yields about 100,000 clones, about nine tenths seen once. Source: CD4+ or CD8+ T cells sorted from blood, taken in a trial of the OX40 agonist ivuxolimab. Receptor source: an adult with an advanced solid tumor such as melanoma, head and neck, liver or kidney cancer.

This clone has just one count. V usage is TRBV6-5 and J usage is TRBJ2-7; D assignment may be TRBD1 or TRBD2 (5 bases each). Germline values: CDR1 MNHEY, CDR2 SVGAGI. CDR3 length equals 13 residues. The V end lost 10 bases, the J end lost 6 bases, and 19 bases lay between the germline ends. This chain's CDR3 is CAISKGSKGEQYF. The CDR3 DNA reads TGTGCCATAAGCAAGGGGAGCAAAGGCGAGCAGTACTTC.

V and J are TRBV4-2 and TRBJ1-5; D gene unclear. The CDR3 spans 17 residues. Germline CDR1 reads LGHNA; CDR2 reads YNFKEQ. V dropped 0 bases and J dropped 0 bases, with 12 bases sitting between them. This CDR3 is CASSQDTLMYSNQPQHF. Written as DNA, the CDR3 is TGTGCCAGCAGCCAAGACACCCTCATGTATAGCAATCAGCCCCAGCATTTT.

V usage is TRBV18 and J usage is TRBJ2-7, with D hard to call. The germline V gene encodes CDR1 KGHSH and CDR2 LQKENI. This CDR3 is built from 13 residues. Trimming took off 8 bases at V and 2 bases at J, with 13 bases between the two ends. The CDR3 DNA reads as TGTGCCAGCACATGGGGTAAGACCTACGAGCAGTACTTC. It translates to CASTWGKTYEQYF. Full variable domain (missing parts from reference TRBV18 and TRBJ2-7): NAGVMQNPRHLVRRRGQEARLRCSPMKGHSHVYWYRQLPEEGLKFMVYLQKENIIDESGMPKERFSAEFPKEGPSILRIQQVVRGDSAAYFCASTWGKTYEQYFGPGTRLTVT.

This clone was seen more than once but under ten times. This CDR3 reads CATSRDIGGDGYTF. The CDR3 DNA reads as TGTGCCACCAGCAGAGATATCGGGGGTGATGGCTACACCTTC. The gene calls are TRBV15 and TRBJ1-2; a possible D gene is TRBD1 (5 bases). V was trimmed by 0 bases and J by 6 bases, leaving 11 bases between them. This CDR3 region has 14 residues. CDR1 and CDR2 from the germline V gene are LNHNV and YYDKDF (reference sequence).

The rearrangement links TRBV6-5 to TRBJ2-3, with D tentatively TRBD1 (6 bases). The length of the CDR3 is 14 residues. Germline values: CDR1 MNHEY, CDR2 SVGAGI. Trimming pared 5 bases from V and 2 bases from J, leaving 11 bases between. The CDR3 sequence: CASSPRTATDTQYF. CDR3 bases: TGTGCCAGCAGTCCCAGGACAGCCACAGATACGCAGTATTTT.

The V gene is TRBV5-1, the J gene TRBJ2-5; weak D call: TRBD2 (6 bases). Trimming cost V 4 bases and J 9 bases, with 22 bases left between them. This CDR3 is 15 amino acids long. Germline loops: CDR1 SGHRS, CDR2 YFSETQ. For the CDR3, the DNA is TGCGCCAGCAGCGTGTGGACTACCGGGGAGTCGGCCCAGTACTTC. It is translated as CASSVWTTGESAQYF.

This rearrangement joins TRBV4-1 to TRBJ1-4; no firm D call. Between the trimmed V and J ends, which lost 6 bases and 3 bases, there was a span of 11 bases. The length of the CDR3 is 14 residues. CDR1 and CDR2 from the germline V gene are MGHRA and YSYEKL. As DNA, the CDR3 is TGCGCCAGCAGGAGGGCGGAATCTAATGAAAAACTGTTTTTT. Translating it yields CASRRAESNEKLFF.

This clone was seen only a few times. CDR3 protein: CASSAGGFGNQPQHF. CDR3 sequence (DNA): TGTGCCAGCAGCGCGGGGGGTTTTGGCAATCAGCCCCAGCATTTT. The gene calls are TRBV11-2 and TRBJ1-5, with D possibly TRBD1 on 5 matching bases. This CDR3 comprises 15 residues. V lost 5 bases to trimming and J lost 2 bases, with 13 bases between them. Germline loops: CDR1 SGHAT, CDR2 FQNNGV.

V usage is TRBV5-1 and J usage is TRBJ1-1; D not resolved. With 3 bases removed from V and 0 bases from J, the gap between germline ends came to 15 bases. The CDR3 sequence is 16 residues long. The germline gives CDR1 SGHRS, CDR2 YFSETQ. The CDR3 region has the DNA TGCGCCAGCAGCTCCTCGGGAGGAGTAGTGAACACTGAAGCTTTCTTT. It codes for CASSSSGGVVNTEAFF.

The gene calls are TRBV7-3 and TRBJ2-3; 9 nucleotides match TRBD2. The CDR3 has 17 amino acids. Unmatched junction bases numbered 7, after V lost 1 base and J lost 2 bases. The V gene's germline CDR1 is SGHTA and CDR2 FQGTGA. Here the CDR3 reads CASSLNGLAGNTDTQYF. CDR3 nucleotides: TGTGCCAGCAGCTTAAATGGGCTAGCGGGGAACACAGATACGCAGTATTTT.

This clone showed up just a few times. This rearrangement joins TRBV19 to TRBJ2-5; TRBD2 matches at 7 bases. The CDR3 loop spans 14 amino acids. CDR1 is LNHDA and CDR2 is SQIVND in the germline V gene (reference sequence). The junction had 3 bases not matched to a gene; V was cut back by 2 bases and J by 3 bases. The CDR3 region is CASSILGGKETQYF. The CDR3 DNA reads as TGTGCCAGTAGTATATTGGGGGGGAAAGAGACCCAGTACTTC.

V usage is TRBV6-1 and J usage is TRBJ2-7; 7 nucleotides align to TRBD1. The germline V gene encodes CDR1 MNHNS and CDR2 SASEGT. There are 14 residues in the CDR3. Losses at the gene ends were 6 bases for V and 2 bases for J; bases not matched to a gene: 7. This CDR3 reads CASRLLGQPYEQYF. CDR3 coding DNA: TGTGCCAGCAGGCTATTGGGACAGCCCTACGAGCAGTACTTC.

The CDR3 spells CASSIGLAAGEQYF. DNA for the CDR3: TGTGCCAGTAGTATAGGACTAGCGGCCGGCGAGCAGTACTTC. This chain connects TRBV19 to TRBJ2-7, with 9 positions matching TRBD2. Germline trimming cut 1 base from V and 6 bases from J; bases unmatched to any gene: 4. CDR3 length: 14 amino acids. Germline CDR1 reads LNHDA; CDR2 reads SQIVND (reference sequence).

The chain uses TRBV5-1 and TRBJ2-7, with 11 bases aligning to TRBD1. CDR3 length: 16 residues. The V segment lost 2 bases and the J segment 6 bases; nucleotides outside the gene matches: 10. CDR1 and CDR2 from the germline V gene are SGHRS and YFSETQ. In DNA form, the CDR3 reads TGCGCCAGCAGCTTCCGGACAGGGGGCGCGAATCTCGAGCAGTACTTC. Translation gives CASSFRTGGANLEQYF. Variable domain in full (rest from reference TRBV5-1 and TRBJ2-7): KAGVTQTPRYLIKTRGQQVTLSCSPISGHRSVSWYQQTPGQGLQFLFEYFSETQRNKGNFPGRFSGRQFSNSRSEMNVSTLELGDSALYLCASSFRTGGANLEQYFGPGTRLTVT.

J is TRBJ2-6 and V is TRBV5-6; no reliable D call. This CDR3 contains 14 residues. CDR1 is SGHDT, CDR2 YYEEEE, per germline. V lost 4 bases and J lost 1, with 6 bases in between. Here the CDR3 DNA reads TGTGCCAGCAGCCCAATTTCTGGGGCCAACGTCCTGACTTTC. This gives the protein CASSPISGANVLTF.

This chain joins TRBV18 and TRBJ1-1; a weak D match, TRBD1 (5 bases). The CDR3 totals 16 residues. Germline loops: CDR1 KGHSH, CDR2 LQKENI. V was clipped by 3 bases and J by 0 bases, with 14 bases between them. CDR3 sequence: CASSPETAIMNTEAFF. CDR3 nucleotide sequence: TGTGCCAGCTCACCTGAGACAGCTATTATGAACACTGAAGCTTTCTTT.

J is TRBJ1-1 and V is TRBV18; TRBD1 matches 7 bases. The CDR3 has 15 amino acids. Germline CDR1 reads KGHSH; CDR2 reads LQKENI. The V gene end was trimmed by 6 bases and the J gene end by 1 base; junction bases not matched to a gene: 8. CDR3 protein: CASSLWGQQNTEAFF. The CDR3 nucleotides are TGTGCCAGCTCCCTCTGGGGACAGCAGAACACTGAAGCTTTCTTT. The whole variable domain, remainder taken from reference TRBV18 and TRBJ1-1, is NAGVMQNPRHLVRRRGQEARLRCSPMKGHSHVYWYRQLPEEGLKFMVYLQKENIIDESGMPKERFSAEFPKEGPSILRIQQVVRGDSAAYFCASSLWGQQNTEAFFGQGTRLTVV.

The chain has TRBV6-1 and TRBJ2-1; TRBD1 matches at 7 bases. V was pared by 1 base and J by 0 bases, with 3 bases of the junction left unmatched. The CDR3 runs 16 residues. Germline V gene sequence: CDR1 MNHNS, CDR2 SASEGT. The CDR3: CASSEEGASSYNEQFF. CDR3 nucleotides: TGTGCCAGCAGTGAAGAGGGGGCTAGCTCCTACAATGAGCAGTTCTTC.